The clone carrying this T cell receptor beta chain was counted between two and nine times. Its cognate antigen is unknown. The record originates from a study of a mutant IDH1 vaccine in newly diagnosed glioma. Study information: Antecedent treatment encompassed radiotherapy, temozolomide, or their combination; the majority received both.

Profiling relied on immunoSEQ multiplex PCR, and the TCRdb table lists in-frame clones only, not all of them. Of around 60,000 clones listed, roughly 83% are singletons. Regarding time point: week 11, during vaccination. A single vaccine dose contained 300 ug of mutant IDH1 20-mer peptide, and topical imiquimod was used with it. The astrocytomas were IDH1-mutant, ATRX-negative, and WHO grade 3 or 4. V was cut by 3 bases and J by 5 bases, with 10 bases left in between. The CDR3 is 14 amino acids. The germline gives CDR1 SNHLY, CDR2 FYNNEI. Findings and limits, study-wide: Among patients, around 93% showed immune responses induced by the vaccine.

This sequence originates from a woman between 45 and 65 years old with glioma. This chain uses TRBV2 with TRBJ2-2; D is uncertain. The source was PBMCs, collected from a glioma patient whose treatment included an IDH1 peptide vaccine. In DNA, the CDR3 is TGTGCCAGCAGTGACAGGACCTCAACCGGGGAGCTGTTTTTT. Translated: CASSDRTSTGELFF.